Shown below are 29 T cell receptor beta chains from a single sample sequenced in a study of T cells in Graves' hyperthyroidism and ophthalmopathy. Researchers amplified the TCR beta CDR3 regions from RNA transcripts. In the first-round RT-PCR of the TCR CDR3, the HTBI primer set was used. TCRdb re-called the multiplex PCR reads through MiXCR, storing one row per CDR3 protein. The table includes about 640,000 distinct CDR3 sequences, around 21% detected once. The sample taken for sequencing was blood. The receptors were sampled from a man aged 30 to 39 with Graves' ophthalmopathy.

Only a few counts were recorded for this clonotype. V gene TRBV7-2 combines with J gene TRBJ1-2; possibly TRBD1 for D (5 bases). The CDR3 is 14 residues long. Per the germline V gene, CDR1 is SGHTA and CDR2 is FQGNSA. CDR3 DNA sequence: TGTGCTCACTCAGAAACGGGGCAGGGATTCGGCTACACCTTC. This gives the protein CAHSETGQGFGYTF.

The chain combines TRBV15 with TRBJ2-7, with D uncertain. The ends were cut back, 0 bases at V and 2 bases at J, with 11 bases in the middle. CDR3 length: 15 amino acids. The germline gives CDR1 LNHNV, CDR2 YYDKDF (reference sequence). CDR3 sequence (DNA): TGTGCCACCAGCAGAGAGGCGGCGGCTACCTACGAGCAGTACTTC. Its protein product is CATSREAAATYEQYF.

This rearrangement joins TRBV25-1 to TRBJ1-3; D gene ambiguous. Germline CDR1 is MGHDK and CDR2 is SYGVNS. CDR3 length: 14 residues. The V gene lost 6 bases and the J gene lost 3 bases, with 12 bases spanning the gap. The CDR3 nucleotides are TGTGCCAGCAGGCAAAACGAGGTTGGAAACACCATATATTTT. It yields the protein CASRQNEVGNTIYF. Using reference TRBV25-1 and TRBJ1-3 for the parts outside the CDR3, the full variable domain is EADIYQTPRYLVIGTGKKITLECSQTMGHDKMYWYQQDPGMELHLIHYSYGVNSTEKGDLSSESTVSRIRTEHFPLTLESARPSHTSQYLCASRQNEVGNTIYFGEGSWLTVV.

The table lists this clonotype with many counts. This chain connects TRBV29-1 to TRBJ2-7; TRBD1 is a possible D gene (5 bases). The germline gives CDR1 SQVTM, CDR2 ANQGSEA. This CDR3 is 13 amino acids long. V shed 6 bases and J shed 0 bases, with 12 bases lying between them. CDR3 region: CSVETGYSYEQYF. Written as DNA, the CDR3 is TGCAGCGTAGAAACAGGATACTCCTACGAGCAGTACTTC.

In this sample, this clonotype turned up a few times. The CDR3 sequence is CASSRREQTEAFF. The CDR3 region has the DNA TGTGCCAGCAGCCGACGGGAACAAACTGAAGCTTTCTTT. The rearrangement uses TRBV7-9 and TRBJ1-1; no firm D call. The V gene lost 5 bases and the J gene lost 5 bases, with 12 bases spanning the gap. Germline CDR1 SEHNR, CDR2 FQNEAQ (reference sequence). This CDR3 region has 13 residues. The full variable domain, completed using reference TRBV7-9 and TRBJ1-1, is DTGVSQNPRHKITKRGQNVTFRCDPISEHNRLYWYRQTLGQGPEFLTYFQNEAQLEKSRLLSDRFSAERPKGSFSTLEIQRTEQGDSAMYLCASSRREQTEAFFGQGTRLTVV.

Here the CDR3 reads CASSSGGDASPLHF. CDR3 coding DNA: TGTGCCAGTAGCTCGGGGGGGGATGCTTCACCCCTCCACTTT. The chain joins TRBV19 to TRBJ1-6; D may be TRBD1 (5 bases). CDR1 and CDR2 from the germline V gene are LNHDA and SQIVND (reference sequence). V was pared by 6 bases and J by 9 bases, with 15 bases between. The CDR3 length is 14 residues.

This clonotype was observed many times. The CDR3 DNA reads TGTGCCAGCAGCGTCCACAGGGCGAAGGGGAGCGCGCAGTACTTC. Protein product: CASSVHRAKGSAQYF. The V call is TRBV11-3, the J call TRBJ2-7, with D possibly TRBD1 on 6 matching bases. Germline CDR1 is SGHNT and CDR2 is YENEEA. The V and J ends lost 5 bases and 9 bases respectively, with 23 bases between them. The CDR3 is 15 amino acids.

In this sample, this clonotype turned up many times. The chain employs TRBV11-3 and TRBJ2-1, with a possible D match to TRBD2 (6 bases). The CDR3 runs to 15 residues. Germline-derived CDR1 and CDR2 are SGHNT and YENEEA. V gave up 0 bases and J gave up 4 bases, with 10 bases separating them. CDR3 sequence: CASSLEGDSYNEQFF. In DNA, the CDR3 is TGTGCCAGCAGCTTAGAAGGGGACTCTTACAATGAGCAGTTCTTC.

The chain employs TRBV5-1 and TRBJ2-5, with 8 bases identical to TRBD1. This CDR3 is built from 13 residues. Germline values: CDR1 SGHRS, CDR2 YFSETQ. V was pared by 4 bases and J by 4 bases, with 3 bases of the junction left unmatched. CDR3 loop: CASSPTGVETQYF. In nucleotides, the CDR3 is TGCGCCAGCAGCCCGACAGGGGTAGAGACCCAGTACTTC.

A word on this clonotype: Since the CDR3 does not end with the conserved phenylalanine or tryptophan, this likely comes from a read error. The chain employs TRBV7-9 and TRBJ2-7; 9 nucleotides match TRBD2. V shed 7 bases and J 4 bases; nucleotides not matched to a gene: 8. The CDR3 is 14 residues long. Germline lookup yields CDR1 SEHNR and CDR2 FQNEAQ (reference sequence). This CDR3 reads CASTSLAGPYEQYL. For the CDR3, the DNA is TGTGCCAGCACCAGTCTAGCGGGACCGTACGAGCAGTACCTC.

This clonotype has just one count. CDR3 sequence: CASSEWVSAEAFF. DNA for the CDR3: TGTGCCAGCAGTGAGTGGGTTAGCGCTGAAGCTTTCTTT. The V gene is TRBV6-1, the J gene TRBJ1-1, with unresolved D. CDR1 is MNHNS, CDR2 SASEGT, per germline. Trimming removed 3 bases at V and 6 bases at J, with 11 bases between. The CDR3 has 13 amino acids.

There are many counts of this clonotype. The chain uses TRBV12-3 or TRBV12-4 and TRBJ2-2; D is unresolved. This CDR3 has 13 amino acids. V lost 5 bases and J 6 bases, leaving 10 bases between the germline ends. CDR3 in DNA: TGTGCCAGCAGTCTCGGGTCGGCCGGGGAGCTGTTTTTT. It codes for CASSLGSAGELFF.

In this sample, this clonotype turned up many times. In nucleotides, the CDR3 is TGTGCCAGCAGCTTAACCTCCATGGAGGGCCCGAGCTCCTACAATGAGCAGTTCTTC. This translates into CASSLTSMEGPSSYNEQFF. The chain joins TRBV7-3 to TRBJ2-1, with D maybe TRBD2 (6 bases). V was pared by 0 bases and J by 0 bases, with 18 bases between. Germline-derived CDR1 and CDR2 are SGHTA and FQGTGA. The CDR3 has 19 amino acids.

This clonotype was seen more than once but under ten times. The chain links TRBV20-1 to TRBJ2-7; the D is unclear. Per germline, CDR1 DFQATT and CDR2 SNEGSKA (reference sequence). V lost 3 bases and J 0 bases, leaving 12 bases between the germline ends. The CDR3 totals 14 residues. This CDR3 is CSASPGLSSYEQYF. CDR3 bases: TGCAGTGCTAGTCCCGGGCTTAGCTCCTACGAGCAGTACTTC.

This clonotype was counted between two and nine times. The chain combines TRBV5-1 with TRBJ2-7; D gene ambiguous. CDR1 is SGHRS and CDR2 is YFSETQ in the germline V gene. V lost 7 bases and J lost 5, with 16 bases in between. The CDR3 is 13 residues long. CDR3 DNA sequence: TGCGCCAGCGCCGCATCCCCCCGGAACGAGCAGTACTTC. Translating it yields CASAASPRNEQYF.

This clonotype was picked up a small number of times. This sequence joins TRBV28 and TRBJ2-3; no firm D call. V was pared by 3 bases and J by 7 bases, with 8 bases between. The CDR3 is 12 residues long. Germline lookup yields CDR1 MDHEN and CDR2 SYDVKM. The CDR3 nucleotides are TGTGCCAGCAGTTTCCTGGGGAATACGCAGTATTTT. As protein: CASSFLGNTQYF.

This clonotype was detected ten times or more. V gene TRBV30 combines with J gene TRBJ2-5; 9 bases line up with TRBD1. There are 13 residues in the CDR3. Germline CDR1 reads GTSNPN; CDR2 reads SVGIG (reference sequence). With 3 bases clipped from V and 5 bases from J, the junction kept 4 bases outside the gene matches. The CDR3 sequence is CAWSKGTGETQYF. The DNA for the CDR3 is TGTGCCTGGAGCAAAGGGACAGGGGAGACCCAGTACTTC.

In its sample, this clonotype was seen many times. The V and J genes are TRBV6-1 and TRBJ2-7, with D maybe TRBD2 (5 bases). The CDR3 covers 14 residues. Germline V CDR1 and CDR2: MNHNS, SASEGT. V lost 5 bases to trimming and J lost 3 bases, with 14 bases between them. The CDR3, as DNA: TGTGCCAGCAGTTCGAGCGGAAGATACTACGAGCAGTACTTC. It specifies CASSSSGRYYEQYF.

As concerns this clonotype: This sequence may be a read error, since a much larger clone differs from it by one base. The J gene is TRBJ1-2, the V gene TRBV27, with D uncertain. This CDR3 spans 14 amino acids. Germline values: CDR1 MNHEY, CDR2 SMNVEV (reference sequence). CDR3 residues: CACSLTPGDYGYTF. In nucleotides, the CDR3 is TGTGCCTGCAGTTTGACTCCAGGAGACTATGGCTACACCTTC.

J is TRBJ1-5 and V is TRBV5-5, with a possible D match to TRBD1 (6 bases). The CDR3 has 14 residues. Germline lookup yields CDR1 SGHKS and CDR2 YYEKEE (reference sequence). V was clipped by 7 bases and J by 0 bases, with 11 bases between them. The CDR3 sequence: CASGRTVSNQPQHF. The CDR3 DNA follows: TGTGCCAGCGGCCGGACAGTTAGCAATCAGCCCCAGCATTTT.

This clonotype was seen at least ten times. V and J are TRBV2 and TRBJ2-7, with D maybe TRBD1 (5 bases). Per germline, CDR1 SNHLY and CDR2 FYNNEI. Trimming cost V 6 bases and J 0 bases, with 12 bases left between them. The CDR3 covers 14 residues. CDR3 DNA sequence: TGTGCCAGCAGAGCAGACAGAAACTCCTACGAGCAGTACTTC. Protein product: CASRADRNSYEQYF.

This clonotype showed up many times. The chain carries TRBV2 and TRBJ2-7, with D unresolved. Trimming took 5 bases from V and 3 from J, leaving 8 bases between them. This CDR3 comprises 12 residues. The germline CDR1 and CDR2 sequences are SNHLY and FYNNEI. The CDR3 nucleotides read TGTGCCAGCAGTTACGATCTCTACGAGCAGTACTTC. It is translated as CASSYDLYEQYF.

V usage is TRBV28 and J usage is TRBJ1-4; TRBD1 aligns across 8 bases. In germline, CDR1 is MDHEN, CDR2 SYDVKM. The CDR3 totals 15 residues. V trimming: 5 bases; J trimming: 7 bases; junction bases outside the gene matches: 9. This chain's CDR3 is CASSPSGQGTEKLFF. The CDR3 bases are TGTGCCAGCAGTCCTTCCGGACAGGGAACTGAAAAACTGTTTTTT.

CDR3 sequence (DNA): TGTGCCAGCGGGACCAGAGAAGGGACCCAGTACTTC. Its translation: CASGTREGTQYF. The J gene is TRBJ2-5, the V gene TRBV19, with D tentatively TRBD1 or TRBD2 (5 bases each). Trimming took off 9 bases at V and 7 bases at J, with 15 bases between the two ends. CDR3 length: 12 residues. Germline V gives CDR1 LNHDA, CDR2 SQIVND (reference sequence). Combining the CDR3 with reference TRBV19 and TRBJ2-5 gives the whole variable domain DGGITQSPKYLFRKEGQNVTLSCEQNLNHDAMYWYRQDPGQGLRLIYYSQIVNDFQKGDIAEGYSVSREKKESFPLTVTSAQKNPTAFYLCASGTREGTQYFGPGTRLLVL.

This clonotype was seen repeatedly, ten times or more. This chain joins TRBV2 and TRBJ1-2; D unresolved. The CDR3 is 12 residues long. Germline-derived CDR1 and CDR2 are SNHLY and FYNNEI. Trimming stripped 3 bases from V and 3 bases from J, with 5 bases between. The CDR3 nucleotides are TGTGCCAGCAGTGAGGCATACTATGGCTACACCTTC. Translation gives CASSEAYYGYTF.

This rearrangement joins TRBV4-1 to TRBJ1-1; D not resolved. There are 14 residues in the CDR3. Trimming stripped 7 bases from V and 6 bases from J, with 18 bases between. Looked up from germline, CDR1 is MGHRA and CDR2 is YSYEKL. For the CDR3, the DNA is TGCGCCAGCACCTTAGGAGGTGGCCAGGCTGAAGCTTTCTTT. Translating it yields CASTLGGGQAEAFF.

Only a few counts were recorded for this clonotype. The chain uses TRBV20-1 and TRBJ2-7, with D maybe TRBD1 (5 bases). Germline CDR1 DFQATT, CDR2 SNEGSKA (reference sequence). This CDR3 comprises 15 residues. V was clipped by 0 bases and J by 2 bases, with 14 bases between them. CDR3 sequence: CSARDLQGGTYEQYF. CDR3 nucleotides: TGCAGTGCTAGAGATCTCCAGGGTGGAACCTACGAGCAGTACTTC.

The sample holds a few counts of this clonotype. This chain joins TRBV4-1 and TRBJ1-2, with no clear D. CDR1 is MGHRA and CDR2 is YSYEKL in the germline V gene. The V and J ends lost 6 bases and 8 bases respectively, with 13 bases between them. The CDR3 extends over 12 amino acids. This CDR3 is CASRGSGSGYTF. The CDR3 DNA is TGCGCCAGCAGAGGTTCGGGATCCGGCTACACCTTC.

This clonotype occurred many times. The chain has TRBV11-2 and TRBJ2-5; D perhaps matches TRBD2 (6 bases). Trimming shortened V by 0 bases and J by 5 bases, and 10 bases separated the two germline ends. The CDR3 has 14 amino acids. CDR1 and CDR2 (germline): SGHAT, FQNNGV. DNA of the CDR3: TGTGCCAGCAGCTTAGAGAGCGGGCGGGAGACCCAGTACTTC. This gives the protein CASSLESGRETQYF. The variable domain in full, with the rest retrieved from reference TRBV11-2 and TRBJ2-5, is EAGVAQSPRYKIIEKRQSVAFWCNPISGHATLYWYQQILGQGPKLLIQFQNNGVVDDSQLPKDRFSAERLKGVDSTLKIQPAKLEDSAVYLCASSLESGRETQYFGPGTRLLVL.